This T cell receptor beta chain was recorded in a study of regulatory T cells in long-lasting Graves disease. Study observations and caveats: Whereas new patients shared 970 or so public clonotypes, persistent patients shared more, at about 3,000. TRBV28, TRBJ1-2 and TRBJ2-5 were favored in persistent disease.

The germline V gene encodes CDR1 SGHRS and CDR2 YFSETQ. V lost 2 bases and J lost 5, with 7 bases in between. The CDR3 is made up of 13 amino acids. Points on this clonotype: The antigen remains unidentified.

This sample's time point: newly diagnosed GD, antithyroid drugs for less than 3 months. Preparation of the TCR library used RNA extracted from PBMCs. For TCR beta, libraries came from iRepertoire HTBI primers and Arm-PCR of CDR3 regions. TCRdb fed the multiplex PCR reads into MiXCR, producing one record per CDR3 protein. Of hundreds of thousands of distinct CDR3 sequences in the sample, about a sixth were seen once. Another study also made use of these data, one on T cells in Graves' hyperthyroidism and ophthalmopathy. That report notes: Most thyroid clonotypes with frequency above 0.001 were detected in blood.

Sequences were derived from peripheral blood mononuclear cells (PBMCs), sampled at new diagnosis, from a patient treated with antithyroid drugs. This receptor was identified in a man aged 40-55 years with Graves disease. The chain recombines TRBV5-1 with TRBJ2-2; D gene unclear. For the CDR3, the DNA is TGCGCCAGCAGCTTTGAGCGAACCGGGGAGCTGTTTTTT. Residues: CASSFERTGELFF.